The T cell receptor beta chain under discussion was sequenced for a study of shared clonotypes between healthy human individuals. Overall study findings and caveats: Clonotypes shared by all four sorted-subset donors had higher generation probabilities than non-shared clonotypes. Naive subsets generally exceeded memory subsets in estimated richness.

This CDR3 is 13 amino acids long. In germline, CDR1 is SEHNR, CDR2 FQNEAQ (reference sequence). The germline V and J ends were trimmed by 1 base and 2 bases, with 5 bases remaining between them. In the naive CD8 group, cells lacked CD45RO and were positively selected for CCR7, so terminally differentiated effector memory CD45RA+ cells were left out. Donors had no recently reported acute infections or vaccinations and were HIV-negative. The assay was immunoSEQ multiplex PCR, and TCRdb's table has in-frame clones only and misses some. Among more than 2 million clones, over 85% were seen once, and the ten largest hold over 1.5%. On this clone itself: The target antigen is unknown.

The receptor comes from a man younger than 35 in good health. Some clones in this sample may be carry-over from other donors' samples. The sample was naive CD8+ T cells from PBMCs. This chain uses TRBV7-9 with TRBJ1-2; D not certain. CDR3 sequence reads: CASSLEINYGYTF. The CDR3, as DNA: TGTGCCAGCAGCTTAGAGATCAACTATGGCTACACCTTC.